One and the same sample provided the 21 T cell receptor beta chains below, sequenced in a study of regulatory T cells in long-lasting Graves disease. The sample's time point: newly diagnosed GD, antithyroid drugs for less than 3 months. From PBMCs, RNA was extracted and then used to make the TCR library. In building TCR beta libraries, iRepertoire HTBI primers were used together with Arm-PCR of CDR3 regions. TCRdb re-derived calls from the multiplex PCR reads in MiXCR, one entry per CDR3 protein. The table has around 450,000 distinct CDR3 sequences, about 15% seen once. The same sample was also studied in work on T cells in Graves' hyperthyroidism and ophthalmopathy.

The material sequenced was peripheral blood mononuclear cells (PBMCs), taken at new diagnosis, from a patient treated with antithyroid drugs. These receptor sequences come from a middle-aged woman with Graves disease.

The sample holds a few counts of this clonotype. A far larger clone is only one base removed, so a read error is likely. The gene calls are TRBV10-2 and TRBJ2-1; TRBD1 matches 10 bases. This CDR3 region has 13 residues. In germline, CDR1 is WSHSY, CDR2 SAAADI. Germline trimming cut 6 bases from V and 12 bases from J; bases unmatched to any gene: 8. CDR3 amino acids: CASSMGQGLGQFF. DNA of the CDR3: TGCGCCAGCAGCATGGGACAGGGGTTGGGGCAGTTCTTC.

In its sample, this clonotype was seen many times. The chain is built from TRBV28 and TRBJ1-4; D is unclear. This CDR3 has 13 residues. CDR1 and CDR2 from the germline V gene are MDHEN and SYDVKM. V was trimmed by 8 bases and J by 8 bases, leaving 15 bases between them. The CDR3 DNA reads TGTGCCAGCTTTGACATGTCGAAAGAAAAACTGTTTTTT. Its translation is CASFDMSKEKLFF.

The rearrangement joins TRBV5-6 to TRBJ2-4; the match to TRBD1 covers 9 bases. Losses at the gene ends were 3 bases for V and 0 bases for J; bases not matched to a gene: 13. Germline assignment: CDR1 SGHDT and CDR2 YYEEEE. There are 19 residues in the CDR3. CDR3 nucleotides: TGTGCCAGCAGCTCAATACAGGGGGCGACTTACTTAGCCAAAAACATTCAGTACTTC. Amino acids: CASSSIQGATYLAKNIQYF.

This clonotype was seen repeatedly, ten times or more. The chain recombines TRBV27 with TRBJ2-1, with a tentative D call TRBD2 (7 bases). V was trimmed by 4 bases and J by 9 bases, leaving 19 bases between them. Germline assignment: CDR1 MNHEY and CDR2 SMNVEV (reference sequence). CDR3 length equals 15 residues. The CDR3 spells CASSWEGEGLGEQFF. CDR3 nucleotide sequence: TGTGCCAGCAGTTGGGAGGGGGAGGGCCTTGGTGAGCAGTTCTTC.

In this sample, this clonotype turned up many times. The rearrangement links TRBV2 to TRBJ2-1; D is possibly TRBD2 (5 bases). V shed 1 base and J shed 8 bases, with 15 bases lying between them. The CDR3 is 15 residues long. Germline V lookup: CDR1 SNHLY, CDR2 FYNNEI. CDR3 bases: TGTGCCAGCAGTGAAGGAGTGGGAGAGGTCGATGAGCAGTTCTTC. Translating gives CASSEGVGEVDEQFF.

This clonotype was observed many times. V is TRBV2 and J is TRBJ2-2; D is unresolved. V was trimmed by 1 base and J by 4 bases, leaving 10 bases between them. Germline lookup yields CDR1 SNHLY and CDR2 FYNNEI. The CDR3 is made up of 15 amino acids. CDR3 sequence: CASSEGPSGTGELFF. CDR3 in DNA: TGTGCCAGCAGTGAAGGGCCGTCGGGCACCGGGGAGCTGTTTTTT.

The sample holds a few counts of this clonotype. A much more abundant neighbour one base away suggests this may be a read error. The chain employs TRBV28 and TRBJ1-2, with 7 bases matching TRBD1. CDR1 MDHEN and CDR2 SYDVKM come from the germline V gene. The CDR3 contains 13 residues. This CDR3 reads CASTLTGNYDYTF. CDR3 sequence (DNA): TGTGCCAGCACATTGACAGGGAACTATGACTACACCTTC.

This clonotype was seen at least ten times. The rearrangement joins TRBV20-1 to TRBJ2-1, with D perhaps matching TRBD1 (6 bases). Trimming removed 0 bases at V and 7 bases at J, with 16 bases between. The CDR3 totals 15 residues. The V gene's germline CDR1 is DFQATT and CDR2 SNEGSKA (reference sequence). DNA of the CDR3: TGCAGTGCTAGAGAACCGACCACAGGGATGAATGAGCAGTTCTTC. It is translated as CSAREPTTGMNEQFF.

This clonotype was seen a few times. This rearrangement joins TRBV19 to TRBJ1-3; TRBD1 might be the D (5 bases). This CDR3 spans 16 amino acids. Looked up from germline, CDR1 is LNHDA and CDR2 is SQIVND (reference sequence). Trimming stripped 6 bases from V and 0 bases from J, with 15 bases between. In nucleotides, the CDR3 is TGTGCCAGTAGCCTTACGGGACGGAGCTCTGGAAACACCATATATTTT. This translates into CASSLTGRSSGNTIYF.

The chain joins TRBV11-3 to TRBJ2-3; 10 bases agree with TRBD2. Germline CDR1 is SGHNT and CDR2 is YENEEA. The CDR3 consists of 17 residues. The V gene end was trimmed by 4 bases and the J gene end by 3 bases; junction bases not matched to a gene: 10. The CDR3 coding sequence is TGTGCCAGCAGCTCCCTTACTAGCGGGAAATCTACAGATACGCAGTATTTT. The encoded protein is CASSSLTSGKSTDTQYF.

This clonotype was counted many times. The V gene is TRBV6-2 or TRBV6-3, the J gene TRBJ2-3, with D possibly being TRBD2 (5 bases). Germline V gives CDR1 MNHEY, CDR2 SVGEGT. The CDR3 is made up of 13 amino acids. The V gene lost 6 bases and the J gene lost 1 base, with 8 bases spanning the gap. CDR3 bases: TGTGCCAGCAGGGACGGGGGCACAGATACGCAGTATTTT. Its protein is CASRDGGTDTQYF.

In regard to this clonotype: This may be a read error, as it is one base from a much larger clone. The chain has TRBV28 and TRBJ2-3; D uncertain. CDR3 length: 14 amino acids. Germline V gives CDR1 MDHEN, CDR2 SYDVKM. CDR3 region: CTSSLSQVADTQYF. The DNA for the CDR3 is TGTACCAGCAGTTTAAGCCAGGTCGCAGATACGCAGTATTTT. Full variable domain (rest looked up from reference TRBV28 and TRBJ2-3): DVKVTQSSRYLVKRTGEKVFLECVQDMDHENMFWYRQDPGLGLRLIYFSYDVKMKEKGDIPEGYSVSREKKERFSLILESASTNQTSMYLCTSSLSQVADTQYFGPGTRLTVL.

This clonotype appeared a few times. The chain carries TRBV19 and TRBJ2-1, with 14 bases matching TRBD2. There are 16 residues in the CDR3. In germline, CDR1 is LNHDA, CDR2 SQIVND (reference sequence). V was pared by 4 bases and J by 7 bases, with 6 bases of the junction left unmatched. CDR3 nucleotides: TGTGCCAGTAGTAGGCGGGGACTAGCGGGAGTAAATGAGCAGTTCTTC. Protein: CASSRRGLAGVNEQFF.

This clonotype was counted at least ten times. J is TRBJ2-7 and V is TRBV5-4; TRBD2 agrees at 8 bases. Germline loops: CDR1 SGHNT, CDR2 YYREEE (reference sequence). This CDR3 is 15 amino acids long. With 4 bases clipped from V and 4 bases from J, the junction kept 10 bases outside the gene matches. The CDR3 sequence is CASSPPGTRRYEQYF. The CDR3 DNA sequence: TGTGCCAGCAGCCCCCCCGGGACTAGGAGATACGAGCAGTACTTC.

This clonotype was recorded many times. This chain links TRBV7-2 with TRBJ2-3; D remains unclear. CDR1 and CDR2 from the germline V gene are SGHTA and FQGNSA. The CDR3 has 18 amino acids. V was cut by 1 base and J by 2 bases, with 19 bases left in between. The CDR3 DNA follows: TGTGCCAGCAGCTTAGGCGGAGCAGGCGGTCTCCCCACAGATACGCAGTATTTT. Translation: CASSLGGAGGLPTDTQYF.

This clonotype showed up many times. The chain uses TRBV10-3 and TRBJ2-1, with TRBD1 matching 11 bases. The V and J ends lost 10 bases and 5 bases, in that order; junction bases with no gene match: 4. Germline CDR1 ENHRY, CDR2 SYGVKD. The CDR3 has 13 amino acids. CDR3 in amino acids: CATRDRGDNEQFF. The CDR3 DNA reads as TGTGCCACGCGGGACAGGGGGGACAATGAGCAGTTCTTC.

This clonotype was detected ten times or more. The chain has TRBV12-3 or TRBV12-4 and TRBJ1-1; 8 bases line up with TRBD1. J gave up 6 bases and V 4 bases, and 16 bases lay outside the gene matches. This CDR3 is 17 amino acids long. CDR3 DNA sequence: TGTGCCAGCAGTTGGGGGGACAGGTCACGACTCACGGCTGAAGCTTTCTTT. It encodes CASSWGDRSRLTAEAFF.

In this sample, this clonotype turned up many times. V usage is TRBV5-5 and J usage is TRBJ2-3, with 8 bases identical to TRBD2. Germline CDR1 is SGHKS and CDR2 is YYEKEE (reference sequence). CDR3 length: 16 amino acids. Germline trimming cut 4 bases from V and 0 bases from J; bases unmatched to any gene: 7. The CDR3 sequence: CASSSPSGRSTDTQYF. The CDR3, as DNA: TGTGCCAGCAGCAGTCCTAGCGGGCGCAGCACAGATACGCAGTATTTT. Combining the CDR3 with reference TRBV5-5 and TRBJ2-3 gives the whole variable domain DAGVTQSPTHLIKTRGQQVTLRCSPISGHKSVSWYQQVLGQGPQFIFQYYEKEERGRGNFPDRFSARQFPNYSSELNVNALLLGDSALYLCASSSPSGRSTDTQYFGPGTRLTVL.

The CDR3 protein is CASSYLKREGRTQYF. DNA of the CDR3: TGTGCCAGCAGTTACTTGAAGCGGGAGGGGCGGACCCAGTACTTC. The chain employs TRBV6-2 or TRBV6-3 and TRBJ2-5; TRBD2 matches at 10 bases. The V gene end was trimmed by 1 base and the J gene end by 7 bases; junction bases not matched to a gene: 6. Per germline, CDR1 MNHEY and CDR2 SVGEGT. There are 15 residues in the CDR3.

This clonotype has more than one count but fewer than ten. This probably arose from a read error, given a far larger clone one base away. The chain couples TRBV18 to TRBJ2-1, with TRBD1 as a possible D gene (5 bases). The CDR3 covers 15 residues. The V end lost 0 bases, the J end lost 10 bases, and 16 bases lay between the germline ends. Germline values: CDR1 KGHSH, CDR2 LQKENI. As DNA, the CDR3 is TGTGCCAGCTCACCACCGACGGCAGGGTCTAACGAGCAGTTCTTC. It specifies CASSPPTAGSNEQFF.

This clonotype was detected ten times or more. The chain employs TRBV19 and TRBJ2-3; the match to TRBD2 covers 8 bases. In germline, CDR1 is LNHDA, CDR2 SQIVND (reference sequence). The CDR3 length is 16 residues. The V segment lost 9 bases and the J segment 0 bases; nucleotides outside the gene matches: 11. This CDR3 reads CASKPSPSGSTDTQYF. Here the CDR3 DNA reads TGTGCCAGCAAGCCAAGTCCTAGCGGGAGCACAGATACGCAGTATTTT. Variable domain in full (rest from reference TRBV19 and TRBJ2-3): DGGITQSPKYLFRKEGQNVTLSCEQNLNHDAMYWYRQDPGQGLRLIYYSQIVNDFQKGDIAEGYSVSREKKESFPLTVTSAQKNPTAFYLCASKPSPSGSTDTQYFGPGTRLTVL.